This T cell receptor beta chain was documented in a study of metastatic and nonmetastatic thyroid tumors. About the research overall: Repertoire comparison spanned blood and tumor or nodule tissue of malignant and benign thyroid patients.

Original processing methods: A classifier for distant metastasis in papillary thyroid cancer was constructed using CDR3 differences observed across clinicopathological groups. TCRdb used MiXCR to call clones anew from the PCR reads. For this entry, the V and J calls and clone size follow TCRdb and not the study's own pipeline. The sample holds about 16,000 clones, roughly 27% seen once. Study observations and caveats: Across blood and tumor, TCR beta diversity in malignant thyroid tumors was reportedly significantly higher than in benign nodules.

The CDR3 runs 11 residues. CDR1 and CDR2 (germline): LGHDT, YNNKEL (reference sequence). Treatment of any kind had been given to no patient before thyroid surgery. Details on this clone: The antigen is undetermined.

The chain employs TRBV3-1 and TRBJ2-5; no reliable D call. The DNA end lines up better with TRBJ2-1; the J call may be wrong. Sequencing input: adjacent normal tissue. The sequence was obtained from a female donor with papillary thyroid cancer or a benign thyroid nodule (not recorded which). Some clones in this sample may be carry-over from other donors' samples. CDR3 protein: CASSQEYEQFF. The CDR3, as DNA: TGTGCCAGCAGCCAAGAATACGAGCAGTTCTTC.